This T cell receptor (beta chain) appears in the sequencing data of a study of T cell responses to AZD1222 COVID-19 vaccine. Germline V gene data show CDR1 as ENHRY and CDR2 as SYGVKD. The CDR3 sequence is 14 residues long. Germline trimming cut 7 bases from V and 10 bases from J; bases unmatched to any gene: 6. The table came from immunoSEQ multiplex PCR; TCRdb's copy has only in-frame clones and leaves some out. The data contain roughly 110,000 clones, about 90% of them singletons. The clonotype was recovered from an adult in good health. The chain links TRBV10-3 to TRBJ2-2; 13 bases match TRBD2. Sequenced here: peripheral blood, sampled on day 0 of AZD1222 vaccination. CDR3 sequence reads: CAIMGTSGIEELFF. The CDR3 DNA follows: TGTGCCATCATGGGGACTAGCGGGATAGAGGAGCTGTTTTTT.